Following are 13 T cell receptor beta chains from one sample sequenced in a study of cytomegalovirus exposure and HLA in healthy donors. The PCR was carried out with 60 Vbeta primers and 13 Jbeta primers. Sequenced by immunoSEQ multiplex PCR; TCRdb stores in-frame clones only, minus some. The table has about 130,000 clones, more than 80% seen once. Material: PBMCs. The receptors stem from a woman under 40 in good health and CMV-seropositive.

This clone was observed a few times. The chain carries TRBV5-1 and TRBJ1-1; TRBD1 aligns across 7 bases. The CDR3 is 15 residues long. From germline, CDR1 is SGHRS and CDR2 YFSETQ. With 4 bases clipped from V and 1 base from J, the junction kept 7 bases outside the gene matches. This CDR3 reads CASSIRTGWNTEAFF. In nucleotides, the CDR3 is TGCGCCAGCAGCATCCGGACAGGATGGAACACTGAAGCTTTCTTT.

This clone was seen a handful of times. V usage is TRBV2 and J usage is TRBJ1-4; no clear D gene. The germline V gene encodes CDR1 SNHLY and CDR2 FYNNEI. CDR3 length: 14 residues. V lost 1 base and J lost 4, with 7 bases in between. For the CDR3, the DNA is TGTGCCAGCAGTGAAGACGGTTTTAATGAAAAACTGTTTTTT. Translated: CASSEDGFNEKLFF.

The rearrangement uses TRBV10-3 and TRBJ2-3, with TRBD2 matching 11 bases. V was clipped by 5 bases and J by 3 bases; unmatched bases: 16. There are 19 residues in the CDR3. CDR1 is ENHRY, CDR2 SYGVKD, per germline. CDR3 coding DNA: TGTGCCATCAGTCGAACTAGCGGGAGCGGGGTGGGGCCGACAGATACGCAGTATTTT. Its protein product is CAISRTSGSGVGPTDTQYF.

The V call is TRBV13, the J call TRBJ1-2; TRBD1 might be the D (6 bases). Per the germline V gene, CDR1 is PRHDT and CDR2 is FYEKMQ (reference sequence). CDR3 size: 12 residues. Trimming took 3 bases from V and 5 from J, leaving 7 bases between them. The CDR3 sequence is CASSLGTYGYTF. The CDR3 DNA follows: TGTGCCAGCAGCTTGGGGACATATGGCTACACCTTC.

The CDR3 coding sequence is TGTGCCAGCAGCCCCCAGGGACTAGGAACTGAGCAGTTCTTC. Protein product: CASSPQGLGTEQFF. The rearrangement links TRBV7-9 to TRBJ2-1; 8 positions match TRBD2. CDR1 and CDR2 from the germline V gene are SEHNR and FQNEAQ (reference sequence). Trimming removed 5 bases from V and 9 bases from J; junction bases left unmatched: 9. The CDR3 extends over 14 amino acids.

V usage is TRBV6-5 and J usage is TRBJ1-2; 10 bases agree with TRBD1. Germline CDR1 is MNHEY and CDR2 is SVGAGI. V lost 4 bases, J lost 2 bases, and 7 bases stayed unmatched. This CDR3 comprises 16 residues. The CDR3 bases are TGTGCCAGCAGTTTTCCCACGGGACAGGGGAACTATGGCTACACCTTC. Translation: CASSFPTGQGNYGYTF.

The sample holds a few counts of this clone. The chain uses TRBV30 and TRBJ2-3; TRBD2 matches at 9 bases. The germline V gene encodes CDR1 GTSNPN and CDR2 SVGIG (reference sequence). CDR3 length equals 13 residues. V shed 5 bases, J shed 3 bases, and the junction held 3 bases outside the gene matches. In nucleotides, the CDR3 is TGTGCCTGGGGAGCGGGGGGAACAGATACGCAGTATTTT. Translation gives CAWGAGGTDTQYF.

The chain has TRBV10-3 and TRBJ2-2; 8 bases map to TRBD1. CDR3 length: 14 amino acids. Germline-derived CDR1 and CDR2 are ENHRY and SYGVKD. V lost 8 bases to trimming and J lost 4 bases; unmatched junction nucleotides: 6. CDR3: CAIGGDRGTGELFF. The CDR3, as DNA: TGTGCCATCGGGGGTGACAGGGGCACCGGGGAGCTGTTTTTT.

V is TRBV7-3 and J is TRBJ2-1, with D possibly being TRBD2 (6 bases). V gave up 5 bases and J gave up 6 bases, with 17 bases separating them. Looked up from germline, CDR1 is SGHTA and CDR2 is FQGTGA. This CDR3 has 15 residues. The CDR3 region has the DNA TGTGCCAGCAGCCTAGGGACTTCGCGACTCAATGAGCAGTTCTTC. Translation gives CASSLGTSRLNEQFF.

The J gene is TRBJ2-7, the V gene TRBV11-2; D gene uncertain. The CDR3 runs to 13 residues. Per the germline V gene, CDR1 is SGHAT and CDR2 is FQNNGV. Deletions cut 9 bases from V and 0 bases from J, with 12 bases between. The CDR3 is CASGHESSYEQYF. Here the CDR3 DNA reads TGTGCCAGTGGGCACGAGAGCTCCTACGAGCAGTACTTC.

Worth noting for this clone: Other DNA variants within this sample encode the same CDR3. The J gene is TRBJ1-1, the V gene TRBV4-1; D is ambiguous. Germline V gene data show CDR1 as MGHRA and CDR2 as YSYEKL. This CDR3 spans 15 amino acids. V dropped 1 base and J dropped 1 base, with 10 bases sitting between them. As DNA, the CDR3 is TGCGCCAGCAGCCAAGTCGACCGGGAGAACACTGAAGCTTTCTTT. Residues: CASSQVDRENTEAFF.

The chain uses TRBV29-1 and TRBJ2-7; 8 nucleotides line up with TRBD2. Germline CDR1 is SQVTM and CDR2 is ANQGSEA. This CDR3 is built from 16 residues. V shed 0 bases, J shed 4 bases, and the junction held 11 bases outside the gene matches. The CDR3 reads CSVEEGGGPFSYEQYF. The CDR3 region has the DNA TGCAGCGTTGAAGAAGGCGGGGGGCCCTTCTCGTACGAGCAGTACTTC.

This clone has only one observation. The V call is TRBV11-2, the J call TRBJ2-1, with TRBD2 matching over 8 bases. This CDR3 spans 17 amino acids. The V segment lost 2 bases and the J segment 6 bases; nucleotides outside the gene matches: 12. Per the germline V gene, CDR1 is SGHAT and CDR2 is FQNNGV. The chain's CDR3 is CASSLRGGSGIFNEQFF. DNA for the CDR3: TGTGCCAGCAGCTTAAGGGGGGGTAGCGGGATTTTCAATGAGCAGTTCTTC.